This TCR beta chain was sequenced during a study of cytomegalovirus exposure and HLA in healthy donors. This CDR3 region has 15 residues. Germline lookup yields CDR1 SGHAT and CDR2 FQNNGV. V was pared by 5 bases and J by 1 base, with 4 bases of the junction left unmatched. Study findings and constraints: Most TCR sequences were seen very rarely across donors, but some public TCRs occurred in many. TCR association rates varied by HLA locus in a later analysis, with DRB1 highest and HLA-C lowest.

For this clone: Its antigen is currently unknown.

A multiplex PCR was run with 60 Vbeta primers and 13 Jbeta primers. Assay used: immunoSEQ multiplex PCR; TCRdb lists only in-frame clones, some missing. Its table records under 200,000 clones. The gene calls are TRBV11-2 and TRBJ2-5; TRBD2 agrees at 10 bases. What was sequenced was PBMCs. This TCR was recovered from a man aged 25-40 years in good health and CMV-seronegative. The CDR3, as DNA: TGTGCCAGCAGCCTTAGCGGGAGGCTCCAAGAGACCCAGTACTTC. As protein: CASSLSGRLQETQYF.